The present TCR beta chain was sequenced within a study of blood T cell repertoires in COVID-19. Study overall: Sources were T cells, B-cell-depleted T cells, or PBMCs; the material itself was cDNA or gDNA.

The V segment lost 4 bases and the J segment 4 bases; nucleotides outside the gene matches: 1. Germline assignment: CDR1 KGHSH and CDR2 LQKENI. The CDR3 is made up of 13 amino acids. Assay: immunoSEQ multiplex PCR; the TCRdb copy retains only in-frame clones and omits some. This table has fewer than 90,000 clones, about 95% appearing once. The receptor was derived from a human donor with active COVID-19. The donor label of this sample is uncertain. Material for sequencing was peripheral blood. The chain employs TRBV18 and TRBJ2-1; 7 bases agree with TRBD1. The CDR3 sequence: CASSLQGYNEQFF. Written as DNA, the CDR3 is TGTGCCAGCTCACTACAGGGGTACAATGAGCAGTTCTTC.